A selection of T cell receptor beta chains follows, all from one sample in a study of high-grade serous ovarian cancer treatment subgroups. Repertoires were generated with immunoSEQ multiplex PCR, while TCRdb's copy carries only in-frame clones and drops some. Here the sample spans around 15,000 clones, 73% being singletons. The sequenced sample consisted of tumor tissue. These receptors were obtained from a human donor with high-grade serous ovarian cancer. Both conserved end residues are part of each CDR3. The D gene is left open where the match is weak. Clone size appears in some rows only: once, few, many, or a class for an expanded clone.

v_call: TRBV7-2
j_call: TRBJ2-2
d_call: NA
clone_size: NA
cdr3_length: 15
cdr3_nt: TGTGCCAGCAGCTTTAGTGGGCCGAACACCGGGGAGCTGTTTTTT
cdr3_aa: CASSFSGPNTGELFF

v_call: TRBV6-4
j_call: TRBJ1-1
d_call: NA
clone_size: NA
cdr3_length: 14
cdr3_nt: TGTGCCAGCAGTGCGCGTGGACAGAGCACTGAAGCTTTCTTT
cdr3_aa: CASSARGQSTEAFF

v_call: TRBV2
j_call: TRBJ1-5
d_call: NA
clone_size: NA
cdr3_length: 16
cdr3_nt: TGTGCCAGCACCCTTACTCAGGGAATAGGCAATCAGCCCCAGCATTTT
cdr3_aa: CASTLTQGIGNQPQHF

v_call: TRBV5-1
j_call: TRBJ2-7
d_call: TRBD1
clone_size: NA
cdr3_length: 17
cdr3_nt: TGCGCCAGCAGCCCACGCCTAACAGGGGAATGGGGCTACGAGCAGTACTTC
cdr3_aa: CASSPRLTGEWGYEQYF

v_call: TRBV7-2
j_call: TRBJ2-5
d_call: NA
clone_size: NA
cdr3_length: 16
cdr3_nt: TGTGCCAGCAGCTTACATCAGGGACATCAAATAGAGACCCAGTACTTC
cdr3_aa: CASSLHQGHQIETQYF

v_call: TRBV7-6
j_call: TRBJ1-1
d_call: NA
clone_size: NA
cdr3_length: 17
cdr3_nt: TGTGCCAGCAGCTTCCCGCCTGGCGGACCGGGGGGCACTGAAGCTTTCTTT
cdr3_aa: CASSFPPGGPGGTEAFF

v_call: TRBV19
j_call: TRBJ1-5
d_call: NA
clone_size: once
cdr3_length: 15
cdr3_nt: TGTGCCAGTAGTATAGGGGGGGGAAGCAATCAGCCCCAGCATTTT
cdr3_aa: CASSIGGGSNQPQHF

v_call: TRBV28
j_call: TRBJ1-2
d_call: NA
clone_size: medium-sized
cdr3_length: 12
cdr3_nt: TGTGCCAGCAGCTCCGGACATAATCAAGTGCCCTTC
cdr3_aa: CASSSGHNQVPF

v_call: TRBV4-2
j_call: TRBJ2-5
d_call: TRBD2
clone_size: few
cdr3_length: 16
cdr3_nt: TGTGCCAGCAGCCAGGCAAGCGGGGGGGCGAGCGAGACCCAGTACTTC
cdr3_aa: CASSQASGGASETQYF

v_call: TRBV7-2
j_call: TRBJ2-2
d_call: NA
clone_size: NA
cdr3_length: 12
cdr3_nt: TGTGCCAGCAGCTGGGCGGGGGGGGAGCTGTTTTTT
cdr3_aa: CASSWAGGELFF

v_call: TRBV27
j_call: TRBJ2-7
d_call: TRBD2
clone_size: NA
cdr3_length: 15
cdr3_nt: TGTGCCAGCAGTTCTTTAGCGGGGGGATCCTACGAGCAGTACTTC
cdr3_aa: CASSSLAGGSYEQYF

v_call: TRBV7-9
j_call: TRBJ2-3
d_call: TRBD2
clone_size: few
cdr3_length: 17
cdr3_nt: TGTGCCAGCAGCTTTGGGACTAGCGGGGCCCGAACAGATACGCAGTATTTT
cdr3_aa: CASSFGTSGARTDTQYF

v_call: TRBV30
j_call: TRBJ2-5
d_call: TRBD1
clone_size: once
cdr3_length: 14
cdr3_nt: TGTGCCTGGGGATGGACAGGGGCCCAAGAGACCCAGTACTTC
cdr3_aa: CAWGWTGAQETQYF

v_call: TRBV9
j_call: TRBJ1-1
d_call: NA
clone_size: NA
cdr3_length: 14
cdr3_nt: TGTGCCAGCAGCCCGCAATCCGGGGAGACTGAAGCTTTCTTT
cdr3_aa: CASSPQSGETEAFF

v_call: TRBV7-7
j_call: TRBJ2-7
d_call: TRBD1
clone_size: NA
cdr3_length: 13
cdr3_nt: TGTGCTAGCAGCACTCAACAGGGGAACGAGCAGTACTTC
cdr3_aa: CASSTQQGNEQYF

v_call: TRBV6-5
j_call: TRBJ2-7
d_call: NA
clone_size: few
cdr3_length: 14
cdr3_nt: TGTGCCAGCAGTTACGGGGTCGATAAATACGAGCAGTACTTC
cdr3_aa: CASSYGVDKYEQYF

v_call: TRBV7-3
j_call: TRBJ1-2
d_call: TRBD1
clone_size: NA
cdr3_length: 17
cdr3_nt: TGTGCCAGCAGCCCTAACACGACAGGGGGACGGGACTATGGCTACACCTTC
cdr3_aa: CASSPNTTGGRDYGYTF

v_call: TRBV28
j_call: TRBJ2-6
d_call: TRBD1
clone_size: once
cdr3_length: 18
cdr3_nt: TGTGCCAGCAGTTTATGGGGGAGAGGGGGCTCCGGGGCCAACGTCCTGACTTTC
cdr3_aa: CASSLWGRGGSGANVLTF

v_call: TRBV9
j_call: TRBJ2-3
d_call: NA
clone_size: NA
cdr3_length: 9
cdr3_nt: TGTGCCAAGGGAGATACGCAGTATTTT
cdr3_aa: CAKGDTQYF

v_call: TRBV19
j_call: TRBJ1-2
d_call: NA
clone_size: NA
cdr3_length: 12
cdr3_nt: TGTGCCAGTAGCCAAAAGGCCTATGGCTACACCTTC
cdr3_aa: CASSQKAYGYTF

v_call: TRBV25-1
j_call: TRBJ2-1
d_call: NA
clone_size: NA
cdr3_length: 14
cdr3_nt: TGTGCCAGCAGTGCACCGGGACCGTACAATGAGCAGTTCTTC
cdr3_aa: CASSAPGPYNEQFF

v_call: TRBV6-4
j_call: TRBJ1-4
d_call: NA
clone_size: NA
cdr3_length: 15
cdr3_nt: TGTGCCAGCAGTCGTGGGACGGGAGATAATGAAAAACTGTTTTTT
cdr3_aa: CASSRGTGDNEKLFF

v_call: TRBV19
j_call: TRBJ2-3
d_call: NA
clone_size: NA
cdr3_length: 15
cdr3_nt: TGTGCCAGTAGTATAGGAGGGTGGGGCACAGATACGCAGTATTTT
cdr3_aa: CASSIGGWGTDTQYF

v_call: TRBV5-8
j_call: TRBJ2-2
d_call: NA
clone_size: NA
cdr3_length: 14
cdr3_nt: TGTGCCAGCAGCCCCCTGAGGCCCAGTGGGGAGCTGTTTTTT
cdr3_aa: CASSPLRPSGELFF

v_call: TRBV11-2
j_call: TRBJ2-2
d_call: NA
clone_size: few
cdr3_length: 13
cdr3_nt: TGTGCCAGCAGCCCCGTGTTTTTCGGGGAGCTGTTTTTT
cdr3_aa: CASSPVFFGELFF

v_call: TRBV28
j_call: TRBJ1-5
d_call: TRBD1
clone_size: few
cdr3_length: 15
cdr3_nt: TGTGCCAGCATGAGCGGGGACAGGGGTAATCAGCCCCAGCATTTT
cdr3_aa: CASMSGDRGNQPQHF

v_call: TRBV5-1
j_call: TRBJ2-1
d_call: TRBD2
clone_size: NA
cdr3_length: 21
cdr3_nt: TGCGCCAGCAGCAAACCCAGGACTAGCGGGGGGACCTCACTCTCCTACAATGAGCAGTTCTTC
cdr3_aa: CASSKPRTSGGTSLSYNEQFF

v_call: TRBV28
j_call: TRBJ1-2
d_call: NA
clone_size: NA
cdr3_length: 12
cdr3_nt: TGTGCCAGCAGTGTTCTTTTCTATGGCTACACCTTC
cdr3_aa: CASSVLFYGYTF

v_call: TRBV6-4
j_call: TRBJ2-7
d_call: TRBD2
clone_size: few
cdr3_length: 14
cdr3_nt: TGTGCCAGCAGTGTGGACGGGGGGACCTACGAGCAGTACTTC
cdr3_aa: CASSVDGGTYEQYF

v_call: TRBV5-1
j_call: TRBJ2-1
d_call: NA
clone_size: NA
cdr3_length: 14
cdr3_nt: TGCGCCAGCAGCTCTCGGAATCGGGGAAATGAGCAGTTCTTC
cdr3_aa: CASSSRNRGNEQFF

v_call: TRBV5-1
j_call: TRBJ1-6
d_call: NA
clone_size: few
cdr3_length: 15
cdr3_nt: TGCGCCAGCAGCTTGCGGACAGCGTATAATTCACCCCTCCACTTT
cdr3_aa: CASSLRTAYNSPLHF

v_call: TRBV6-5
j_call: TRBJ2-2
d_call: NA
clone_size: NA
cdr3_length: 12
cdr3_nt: TGTGCCAGCAGTGATCCGGACGGGGAGCTGTTTTTT
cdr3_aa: CASSDPDGELFF

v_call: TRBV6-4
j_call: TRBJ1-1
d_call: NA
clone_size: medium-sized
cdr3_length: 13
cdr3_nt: TGTGCCAGCAGTGTAGGGGAAAAAACTGAAGCTTTCTTT
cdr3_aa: CASSVGEKTEAFF

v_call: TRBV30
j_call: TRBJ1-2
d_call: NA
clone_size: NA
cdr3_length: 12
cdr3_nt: TGTGCCTGGAGTGTACCGGGGGGCGGCTACACCTTC
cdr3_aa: CAWSVPGGGYTF

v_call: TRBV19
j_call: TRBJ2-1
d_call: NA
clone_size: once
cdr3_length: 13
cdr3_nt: TGTGCCAGTAGTATCCAGGGTAAAAGGGAGCAGTTCTTC
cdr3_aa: CASSIQGKREQFF

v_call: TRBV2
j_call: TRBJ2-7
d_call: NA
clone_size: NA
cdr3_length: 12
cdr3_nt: TGTGCCAGCACAGGGGATGCCTACGAGCAGTGCTTC
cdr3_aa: CASTGDAYEQCF

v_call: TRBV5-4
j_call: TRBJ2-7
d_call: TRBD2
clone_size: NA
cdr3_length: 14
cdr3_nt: TGTGCCAGCAGCGCTTCCGGTAGCGGGGGGCTGCAGTACTTC
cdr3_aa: CASSASGSGGLQYF

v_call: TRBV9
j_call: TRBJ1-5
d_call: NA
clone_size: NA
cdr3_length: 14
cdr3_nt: TGTGCCAGCAGCGCAGGGAAAAGCAATCAGCCCCAGCATTTT
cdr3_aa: CASSAGKSNQPQHF

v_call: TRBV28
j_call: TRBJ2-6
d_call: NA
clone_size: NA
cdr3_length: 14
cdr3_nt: TGTGCCAGCAGTTTGTTCTCTGGGGCCAACGTCCTGACTTTC
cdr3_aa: CASSLFSGANVLTF

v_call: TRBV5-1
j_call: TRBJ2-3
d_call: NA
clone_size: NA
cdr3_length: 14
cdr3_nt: TGCGCCAGCAGCCAGGGACATAGCACAGATACGCAGTATTTT
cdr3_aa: CASSQGHSTDTQYF

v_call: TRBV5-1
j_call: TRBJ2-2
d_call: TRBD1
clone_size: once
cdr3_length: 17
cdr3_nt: TGCGCCAGCAGCGTCCTGCCGGGACAGGGGGCCACCGGGGAGCTGTTTTTT
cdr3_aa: CASSVLPGQGATGELFF

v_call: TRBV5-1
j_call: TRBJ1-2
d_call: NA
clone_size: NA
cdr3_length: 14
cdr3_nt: TGCGCCAGCAGCTTGGGGAACACCAGCTATGGCTACACCTTC
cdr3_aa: CASSLGNTSYGYTF

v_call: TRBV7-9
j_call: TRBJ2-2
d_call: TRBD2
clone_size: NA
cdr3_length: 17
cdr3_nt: TGTGCCAGCAGTAGCGGACTAGCGGGGGGCCCTACCGGGGAGCTGTTTTTT
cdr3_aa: CASSSGLAGGPTGELFF

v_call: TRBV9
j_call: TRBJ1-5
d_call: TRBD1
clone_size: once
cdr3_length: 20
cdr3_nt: TGTGCCAGCAGCGTAAGACCCGGGACAGGGAGCTTCTATAGCAATCAGCCCCAGCATTTT
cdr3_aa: CASSVRPGTGSFYSNQPQHF

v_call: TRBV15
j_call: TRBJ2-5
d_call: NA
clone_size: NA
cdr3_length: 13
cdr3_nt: TGTGCCACCAGCAGAGCCGGGGAAGAGACCCAGTACTTC
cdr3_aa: CATSRAGEETQYF

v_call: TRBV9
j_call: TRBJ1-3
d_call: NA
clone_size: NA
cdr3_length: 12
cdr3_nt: TGTGCCAGCAGCGTAGATAGAAACACCATATATTTT
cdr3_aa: CASSVDRNTIYF